This TCR beta chain is from a study of blood T cell repertoires in COVID-19. Germline V lookup: CDR1 LNHDA, CDR2 SQIVND (reference sequence). Trimming pared 4 bases from V and 7 bases from J, leaving 11 bases between. The CDR3 consists of 14 residues. Here immunoSEQ multiplex PCR was the method, and the copy in TCRdb shows in-frame clones only, minus some. The sample holds approximately 94,000 clones; 80% are singletons and the top ten take less than 35%. The sequenced sample was peripheral blood. This receptor was identified in a man between 65 and 79 years old with active or convalescent COVID-19. J is TRBJ1-6 and V is TRBV19, with D possibly TRBD1 on 5 matching bases. Here the CDR3 DNA reads TGTGCCAGTAGTAAAGCAGGGCTCAATTCACCCCTCCACTTT. It codes for CASSKAGLNSPLHF.